This entry concerns a single TCR beta chain. Its antigen is undetermined. The data are from a study of somatic mutations in cytotoxic T cells in rheumatoid arthritis. This CDR3 is 15 amino acids long. Per the germline V gene, CDR1 is SEHNR and CDR2 is FQNEAQ (reference sequence). V was clipped by 5 bases and J by 5 bases; unmatched bases: 9. The repertoire was sequenced with immunoSEQ multiplex PCR; TCRdb's copy has only in-frame clones and lacks some. This table has more than 9,000 clones, approximately 71% appearing once. Study-wide results and caveats: CD8+ clonality increased with age in rheumatoid arthritis patients but not in healthy controls.

What was sequenced was CD8+ T cells sorted from blood. This sequence joins TRBV7-9 and TRBJ1-5; 7 nucleotides match TRBD1. This TCR was sampled from an adult with rheumatoid arthritis. CDR3 sequence reads: CASSPRGGGHQPQHF. CDR3 nucleotides: TGTGCCAGCAGCCCCCGTGGAGGGGGCCATCAGCCCCAGCATTTT.